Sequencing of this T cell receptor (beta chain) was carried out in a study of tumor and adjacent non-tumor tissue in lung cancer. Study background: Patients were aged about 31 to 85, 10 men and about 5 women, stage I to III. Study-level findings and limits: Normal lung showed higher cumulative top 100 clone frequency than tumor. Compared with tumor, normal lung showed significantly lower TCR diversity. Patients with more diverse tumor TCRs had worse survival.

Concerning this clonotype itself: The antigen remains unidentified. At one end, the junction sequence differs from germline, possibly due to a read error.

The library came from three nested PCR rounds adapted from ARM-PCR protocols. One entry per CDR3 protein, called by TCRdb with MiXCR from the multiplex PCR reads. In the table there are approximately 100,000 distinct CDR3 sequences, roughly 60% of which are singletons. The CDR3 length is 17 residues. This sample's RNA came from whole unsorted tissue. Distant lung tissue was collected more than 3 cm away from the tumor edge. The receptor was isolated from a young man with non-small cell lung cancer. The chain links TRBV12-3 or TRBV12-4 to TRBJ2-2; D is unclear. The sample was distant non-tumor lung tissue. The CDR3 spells CASSLWAPVQNTRELFF. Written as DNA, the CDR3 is TGTGCCAGCAGTTTATGGGCCCCTGTACAAAACACCAGGGAGCTGTTTTTT.